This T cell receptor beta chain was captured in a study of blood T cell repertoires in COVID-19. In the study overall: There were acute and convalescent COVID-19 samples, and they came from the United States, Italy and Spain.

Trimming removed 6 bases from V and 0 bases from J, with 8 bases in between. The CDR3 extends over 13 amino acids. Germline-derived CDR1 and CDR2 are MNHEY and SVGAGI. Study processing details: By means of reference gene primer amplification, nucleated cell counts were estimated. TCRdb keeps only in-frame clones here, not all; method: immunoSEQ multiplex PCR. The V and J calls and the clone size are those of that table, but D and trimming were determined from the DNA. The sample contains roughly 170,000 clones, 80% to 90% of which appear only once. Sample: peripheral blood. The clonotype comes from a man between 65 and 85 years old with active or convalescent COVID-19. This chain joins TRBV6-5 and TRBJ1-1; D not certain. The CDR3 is CASSPPMNTEAFF. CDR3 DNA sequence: TGTGCCAGCAGCCCCCCCATGAACACTGAAGCTTTCTTT.